This T cell receptor beta chain was sequenced in a study of tumor-infiltrating lymphocytes in primary liver carcinoma. Study context: Read depth, roughly 3.5 to 7.13 million productive TCRbeta reads, did not differ significantly between tissues.

Germline DNA was also extracted, with blood RNA taken from unsorted whole blood. Surgery was preceded by the collection of roughly 4 milliliters of peripheral blood. Reverse transcription of approximately 520 ng total RNA with a constant-region primer produced TCR beta cDNA. Three nested multiplex PCR rounds of slightly modified ARM-PCR generated TCR beta libraries. Both of the initial two PCR rounds ran for about 11 cycles and employed TRBV1-TRBV30 forward primers alongside a C-beta reverse primer. In TCRdb, the multiplex PCR reads were re-called with MiXCR into one record per CDR3 protein. The table records about 200,000 distinct CDR3 sequences, about two thirds of them present only once. This clonotype has only a few counts. Its antigen is not known. Study-wide results and caveats: Since the samples were bulk and unsorted, the CD4+ and CD8+ repertoires were not compared. Tumors carried a top-250-clone fraction significantly exceeding that of blood (p = 0.039).

V was cut by 3 bases and J by 4 bases, with 13 bases left in between. The CDR3 is made up of 15 amino acids. CDR1 is MDHEN and CDR2 is SYDVKM in the germline V gene. Sequenced input: peripheral blood. The source is a woman between 55 and 75 years old with primary liver carcinoma and hepatitis B virus infection. V usage is TRBV28 and J usage is TRBJ2-1; TRBD1 or TRBD2 may be the D gene (5 bases each). The CDR3: CASSLVGVQYNEQFF. In DNA, the CDR3 is TGTGCCAGCAGTTTGGTGGGGGTTCAGTACAATGAGCAGTTCTTC.